Presented here are 27 T cell receptor beta chains from one specimen sequenced in a study of blood T cell repertoires in COVID-19. Here immunoSEQ multiplex PCR was the method, and the copy in TCRdb shows in-frame clones only, minus some. This table has tens of thousands of clones, about 91% appearing once. The sample taken for sequencing was peripheral blood. These receptors originate from a man at least 80 years old with acute or convalescent COVID-19.

V and J are TRBV11-1 and TRBJ2-1, with 8 bases matching TRBD2. Germline V gene sequence: CDR1 SGHAT, CDR2 FQDESV (reference sequence). The CDR3 extends over 14 amino acids. After removal of 5 bases from V and 9 bases from J, the junction contained 9 bases not matched to a gene. Here the CDR3 DNA reads TGTGCCAGCAGCCCCCGGGCGGGGGGTCGTGAGCAGTTCTTC. Translating it yields CASSPRAGGREQFF.

The chain couples TRBV18 to TRBJ2-3; tentative D call: TRBD2 (5 bases). The V end was cut by 0 bases, the J end by 1 base, with 5 bases between. This CDR3 region has 14 residues. CDR1 KGHSH and CDR2 LQKENI come from the germline V gene. The CDR3 is CASSPPGGTDTQYF. The DNA of the CDR3 is TGTGCCAGCTCACCACCGGGAGGCACAGATACGCAGTATTTT.

The rearrangement joins TRBV12-5 to TRBJ1-5, with D perhaps matching TRBD1 (6 bases). Germline V CDR1 and CDR2: LGHNT, FRNRAP. The V end was cut by 5 bases, the J end by 4 bases, with 12 bases between. The CDR3 consists of 14 residues. CDR3 sequence (DNA): TGTGCTAGTGGTCCCGGACAGCCGAATCAGCCCCAGCATTTT. This gives the protein CASGPGQPNQPQHF.

The chain is built from TRBV5-1 and TRBJ2-1, with TRBD2 identical over 14 bases. The ends lost 4 bases at V and 7 bases at J; junction bases unmatched: 1. The CDR3 is made up of 14 amino acids. CDR1 SGHRS and CDR2 YFSETQ come from the germline V gene. CDR3 sequence reads: CASSRTSGGNEQFF. CDR3 sequence (DNA): TGCGCCAGCAGCCGGACTAGCGGGGGGAATGAGCAGTTCTTC. Based on the CDR3 plus reference TRBV5-1 and TRBJ2-1, the full variable domain is KAGVTQTPRYLIKTRGQQVTLSCSPISGHRSVSWYQQTPGQGLQFLFEYFSETQRNKGNFPGRFSGRQFSNSRSEMNVSTLELGDSALYLCASSRTSGGNEQFFGPGTRLTVL.

This chain uses TRBV7-2 with TRBJ2-5; 11 nucleotides match TRBD2. The V gene end was trimmed by 1 base and the J gene end by 4 bases; junction bases not matched to a gene: 5. This CDR3 contains 16 residues. Germline V CDR1 and CDR2: SGHTA, FQGNSA. The CDR3 protein is CASSLDIAGGLETQYF. CDR3 bases: TGTGCCAGCAGCTTAGATATAGCGGGGGGGCTAGAGACCCAGTACTTC.

This clone was counted once. The chain carries TRBV19 and TRBJ2-2; D not certain. The CDR3 is 12 amino acids. Germline V lookup: CDR1 LNHDA, CDR2 SQIVND (reference sequence). Deletions cut 5 bases from V and 6 bases from J, with 7 bases between. The CDR3 coding sequence is TGTGCCAGTAGTCCACTTCCCGGGGAGCTGTTTTTT. This sequence encodes CASSPLPGELFF.

This clone was counted between two and nine times. V usage is TRBV5-1 and J usage is TRBJ1-1; 9 nucleotides line up with TRBD1. V lost 4 bases to trimming and J lost 1 base; unmatched junction nucleotides: 5. CDR1 SGHRS and CDR2 YFSETQ come from the germline V gene. The CDR3 is 15 amino acids. The CDR3 DNA reads TGCGCCAGCAGCGTACAGGGGGCGACGAACACTGAAGCTTTCTTT. Translated, it gives CASSVQGATNTEAFF.

This chain links TRBV5-1 with TRBJ1-2, with 8 positions matching TRBD1. Unmatched junction bases numbered 4, after V lost 0 bases and J lost 6 bases. The CDR3 has 14 residues. The V gene's germline CDR1 is SGHRS and CDR2 YFSETQ. CDR3 protein: CASSLGGQEDGYTF. Written as DNA, the CDR3 is TGCGCCAGCAGCTTGGGGGGACAGGAAGATGGCTACACCTTC.

The chain has TRBV11-2 and TRBJ1-1; D is uncertain. The germline V gene has CDR1 SGHAT and CDR2 FQNNGV. The V gene lost 6 bases and the J gene lost 5 bases, with 13 bases spanning the gap. This CDR3 is 13 amino acids long. CDR3 sequence reads: CASRATSRTEAFF. CDR3 sequence (DNA): TGTGCCAGCAGGGCCACTAGCAGGACTGAAGCTTTCTTT.

The gene calls are TRBV7-9 and TRBJ2-7; 8 nucleotides agree with TRBD1. The J segment lost 2 bases and the V segment lost 7 bases, leaving 13 bases of the junction unmatched. The V gene's germline CDR1 is SEHNR and CDR2 FQNEAQ (reference sequence). The CDR3 length is 16 residues. The CDR3 DNA reads as TGTGCCAGCACCGTTACCGGGACAGGATTAACCTACGAGCAGTACTTC. Its protein product is CASTVTGTGLTYEQYF. The variable domain in full, completed from reference TRBV7-9 and TRBJ2-7, reads DTGVSQNPRHKITKRGQNVTFRCDPISEHNRLYWYRQTLGQGPEFLTYFQNEAQLEKSRLLSDRFSAERPKGSFSTLEIQRTEQGDSAMYLCASTVTGTGLTYEQYFGPGTRLTVT.

This chain connects TRBV6-1 to TRBJ2-5; 15 bases line up with TRBD2. Germline trimming cut 4 bases from V and 1 base from J; bases unmatched to any gene: 1. Per the germline V gene, CDR1 is MNHNS and CDR2 is SASEGT. The CDR3 length is 16 residues. DNA for the CDR3: TGTGCCAGCAGTGGGGGACTAGCGGGAGGCCAAGAGACCCAGTACTTC. As protein: CASSGGLAGGQETQYF.

The chain employs TRBV5-4 and TRBJ2-1; 8 bases align to TRBD2. CDR1 is SGHNT, CDR2 YYREEE, per germline (reference sequence). V was clipped by 3 bases and J by 1 base; unmatched bases: 3. The CDR3 has 15 residues. CDR3 loop: CASSSAGVSYNEQFF. CDR3 coding DNA: TGTGCCAGCAGCTCAGCGGGAGTGTCCTACAATGAGCAGTTCTTC. The full variable domain, in which reference TRBV5-4 and TRBJ2-1 provide the parts outside the CDR3, is ETGVTQSPTHLIKTRGQQVTLRCSSQSGHNTVSWYQQALGQGPQFIFQYYREEENGRGNFPPRFSGLQFPNYSSELNVNALELDDSALYLCASSSAGVSYNEQFFGPGTRLTVL.

This clone was seen once. The chain employs TRBV5-4 and TRBJ2-3; TRBD1 agrees at 7 bases. V trimming: 3 bases; J trimming: 0 bases; junction bases outside the gene matches: 4. Germline V gives CDR1 SGHNT, CDR2 YYREEE (reference sequence). The CDR3 is 15 residues long. The CDR3 DNA reads as TGTGCCAGCAGCTCGAGACAGGGAAGCACAGATACGCAGTATTTT. It encodes CASSSRQGSTDTQYF.

This chain links TRBV6-1 with TRBJ1-2; no reliable D call. Germline CDR1 is MNHNS and CDR2 is SASEGT. Trimming removed 2 bases from V and 3 bases from J, with 16 bases in between. This CDR3 has 16 amino acids. For the CDR3, the DNA is TGTGCCAGCAGTGAAAGGTCACCTCGAGGGCACTATGGCTACACCTTC. It is translated as CASSERSPRGHYGYTF.

CDR3 DNA sequence: TGTGCCAGCAAGGGGTGGGACACTGAAGCTTTCTTT. Amino acid sequence: CASKGWDTEAFF. The chain joins TRBV5-4 to TRBJ1-1, with D tentatively TRBD1 (5 bases). The V end lost 6 bases, the J end lost 3 bases, and 9 bases lay between the germline ends. Germline V gene lookup returns CDR1 SGHNT and CDR2 YYREEE (reference sequence). The CDR3 runs to 12 residues.

The rearrangement uses TRBV30 and TRBJ1-3, with TRBD1 matching over 7 bases. There are 18 residues in the CDR3. CDR1 GTSNPN and CDR2 SVGIG come from the germline V gene (reference sequence). The V and J ends lost 0 bases and 2 bases, in that order; junction bases with no gene match: 13. CDR3 DNA: TGTGCCTGGAGTGTCCCTTATACAGGGGAGGCCCCTGGAAACACCATATATTTT. Residues: CAWSVPYTGEAPGNTIYF.

This clone was seen a few times. V and J are TRBV3-1 (or the pseudogene TRBV3-2) and TRBJ1-2, with TRBD1 identical over 8 bases. The CDR3 runs 17 residues. J was trimmed by 6 bases and V by 2 bases; bases with no gene match: 14. In germline, CDR1 is LGHDT, CDR2 YNNKEL (reference sequence). The CDR3 region is CASSQWGSNRGTHGYTF. CDR3 coding DNA: TGTGCCAGCAGCCAATGGGGGTCGAACAGGGGGACTCATGGCTACACCTTC.

This chain uses TRBV11-2 with TRBJ2-3; D perhaps matches TRBD2 (5 bases). CDR1 SGHAT and CDR2 FQNNGV come from the germline V gene. Between the trimmed V and J ends, which lost 1 base and 6 bases, there was a span of 8 bases. CDR3 length: 13 amino acids. DNA for the CDR3: TGTGCCAGCAGCTTAGCGAGAGGGGATACGCAGTATTTT. This sequence encodes CASSLARGDTQYF.

This CDR3 is CASSLTREAFF. The CDR3 bases are TGTGCCAGCAGCCTAACCAGGGAAGCTTTCTTT. This sequence joins TRBV6-4 and TRBJ1-1, with D unresolved. CDR1 MRHNA and CDR2 SNTAGT come from the germline V gene. Trimming pared 6 bases from V and 8 bases from J, leaving 10 bases between. The CDR3 contains 11 residues.

The V call is TRBV4-1, the J call TRBJ2-2; 14 nucleotides align to TRBD2. Germline V gives CDR1 MGHRA, CDR2 YSYEKL. The CDR3 is 16 amino acids. J gave up 8 bases and V 1 base, and 3 bases lay outside the gene matches. Here the CDR3 reads CASSQGLAGGQGELFF. In nucleotides, the CDR3 is TGCGCCAGCAGCCAAGGACTAGCGGGGGGGCAGGGGGAGCTGTTTTTT.

J is TRBJ2-1 and V is TRBV18; TRBD2 matches at 8 bases. The germline gives CDR1 KGHSH, CDR2 LQKENI. V shed 5 bases and J 8 bases; nucleotides not matched to a gene: 11. This CDR3 spans 15 amino acids. CDR3 sequence (DNA): TGTGCCAGCTCAATGAGTCTAGCGGGTTTCCATGAGCAGTTCTTC. The encoded protein is CASSMSLAGFHEQFF.

This clone appeared a single time. V and J are TRBV19 and TRBJ2-7, with D possibly being TRBD2 (5 bases). This CDR3 has 14 amino acids. V lost 6 bases and J lost 2, with 14 bases in between. Germline CDR1 and CDR2: LNHDA and SQIVND (reference sequence). For the CDR3, the DNA is TGTGCCAGTAGGGCGCCGGGGAGCGCCTACGAGCAGTACTTC. Amino acids: CASRAPGSAYEQYF.

This chain connects TRBV29-1 to TRBJ1-5; a possible D gene is TRBD1 (6 bases). In germline, CDR1 is SQVTM, CDR2 ANQGSEA. Trimming took 7 bases from V and 7 from J, leaving 14 bases between them. The CDR3 is 12 residues long. The CDR3 DNA reads as TGCAGCGCTACAGTAGGGGGACAGCCCCAGCATTTT. Amino acid sequence: CSATVGGQPQHF.

The J gene is TRBJ1-1, the V gene TRBV2; no clear D gene. The CDR3 totals 12 residues. Per germline, CDR1 SNHLY and CDR2 FYNNEI. V shed 3 bases and J shed 4 bases, with 6 bases lying between them. The CDR3 reads CASSDPGTEAFF. The CDR3 DNA follows: TGTGCCAGCAGTGACCCGGGCACTGAAGCTTTCTTT.

The rearrangement joins TRBV2 to TRBJ1-5; 7 bases fit TRBD1. Germline-derived CDR1 and CDR2 are SNHLY and FYNNEI. With V trimmed by 8 bases and J by 6 bases, 7 bases remained unmatched. The CDR3 length is 13 residues. CDR3 protein: CASAQGGLQPQHF. CDR3 bases: TGTGCCAGCGCCCAGGGGGGCCTTCAGCCCCAGCATTTT.

This rearrangement joins TRBV30 to TRBJ1-6, with D maybe TRBD1 (5 bases). There are 13 residues in the CDR3. V lost 7 bases and J lost 9, with 16 bases in between. Germline lookup yields CDR1 GTSNPN and CDR2 SVGIG (reference sequence). CDR3 amino acids: CAYQIGASSPLHF. The CDR3 nucleotides are TGTGCCTACCAGATAGGGGCTTCTTCACCCCTCCACTTT.

This clone occurred a few times. V gene TRBV15 combines with J gene TRBJ2-3, with TRBD1 matching over 12 bases. CDR1 is LNHNV and CDR2 is YYDKDF in the germline V gene (reference sequence). V shed 5 bases and J 1 base; nucleotides not matched to a gene: 1. The CDR3 has 15 amino acids. The CDR3 DNA sequence: TGTGCCACCAGCGGGGACAGGGGGCGCACAGATACGCAGTATTTT. Amino acid sequence: CATSGDRGRTDTQYF.